Described below is a single T cell receptor beta chain sequence and its context. The target antigen is unknown. The data belong to a study of CXCR3-negative and CXCR3-positive naive CD8 T cells. In preparing the TRB cDNA libraries, 5' RACE with UMI labels was used. Following a re-call of the 5' RACE reads, TCRdb has one entry per CDR3 protein and lacks DNA. The specimen's table records over 100,000 distinct CDR3 sequences. There are 12 residues in the CDR3. Germline CDR1 and CDR2: LNHNV and YYDKDF (reference sequence). Findings of the study overall: A higher hydrophobicity marked the TRB CDR3s of CXCR3-positive naive cells versus CXCR3-negative naive cells. Cryopreserved PBMCs had partly decreased CXCR3 expression; fresh PBMCs were used in most assays. Much lower diversity was found in memory CD8+ cells, while both naive subsets had comparably high diversity.

This receptor was identified in a human donor in good health. Some clones in this sample may be carry-over from other donors' samples. The chain joins TRBV15 to TRBJ1-6. Specimen: naive CXCR3+ CD8+ T cells from blood. Subset defined: CD45RO-CCR7+CD27+CD95- naive CD8+ T cells expressing CXCR3 (TNR3+). CDR3 in amino acids: CATSRENSPLHF. Together with reference TRBV15 and TRBJ1-6, the CDR3 gives the full variable domain: DAMVIQNPRYQVTQFGKPVTLSCSQTLNHNVMYWYQQKSSQAPKLLFHYYDKDFNNEADTPDNFQSRRPNTSFCFLDIRSPGLGDTAMYLCATSRENSPLHFGNGTRLTVT.